This is a list of T cell receptor beta chains from one sample in a study of blood T cell repertoires in COVID-19. Profiled with immunoSEQ multiplex PCR; TCRdb holds only in-frame clones, not every one. The sample records about 240,000 clones, 75% to 90% being singletons. The sequenced sample consisted of peripheral blood. These TCRs come from a man aged 60 to 75 who had recovered from COVID-19. The CDR3 runs from the conserved cysteine through the conserved F or W. Fields, in order: J gene, clone size, D gene, V gene, CDR3 protein, CDR3 DNA. A D gene is named only where the DNA matches it firmly. The size field is filled for only some rows; it gives once, few, many or a size class.

>TRBJ1-4|.|.|TRBV11-2
CASSFEGDEKLFF
TGTGCCAGCAGCTTTGAGGGGGATGAAAAACTGTTTTTT
>TRBJ2-5|.|.|TRBV5-8
CASSLGTEGTQETQYF
TGTGCCAGCAGCTTGGGGACAGAGGGTACTCAAGAGACCCAGTACTTC
>TRBJ2-1|.|TRBD2|TRBV11-2
CASSAFTAGKYNEQFF
TGTGCCAGCAGCGCCTTCACAGCGGGGAAATACAATGAGCAGTTCTTC
>TRBJ2-3|once|TRBD2|TRBV13
CASSLGLAPRTDTQYF
TGTGCCAGCAGCTTAGGACTAGCGCCCCGCACAGATACGCAGTATTTT
>TRBJ1-2|.|.|TRBV5-1
CASSLGQNTNYGYTF
TGCGCCAGCAGCTTGGGGCAGAACACTAACTATGGCTACACCTTC
>TRBJ2-3|.|TRBD2|TRBV7-9
CASSPPDSGGAWTDTQYF
TGTGCCAGCAGCCCCCCGGATAGCGGGGGGGCCTGGACAGATACGCAGTATTTT
>TRBJ2-5|.|TRBD1|TRBV2
CASRGRGRRGETQYF
TGTGCCAGCAGGGGAAGGGGGCGCCGTGGGGAGACCCAGTACTTC
>TRBJ2-5|.|.|TRBV29-1
CSVTSRETQYF
TGCAGCGTCACGTCTAGGGAGACCCAGTACTTC
>TRBJ1-2|.|.|TRBV6-5
CASRRLDYGYTF
TGTGCCAGCAGGAGATTAGACTATGGCTACACCTTC
>TRBJ1-5|.|.|TRBV19
CASSFRLQHNQPQHF
TGTGCCAGTAGTTTCAGGCTACAGCACAATCAGCCCCAGCATTTT
>TRBJ2-2|.|TRBD2|TRBV2
CASSFSGGAATGELFF
TGTGCCAGCAGTTTTAGCGGGGGGGCAGCCACCGGGGAGCTGTTTTTT
>TRBJ2-3|.|TRBD1|TRBV7-9
CASSGTGNTDTQYF
TGTGCCAGCAGCGGGACAGGGAACACAGATACGCAGTATTTT